Below are 26 T cell receptor beta chains sequenced from a single sample in a study of blood T cell repertoires in COVID-19. The method was immunoSEQ multiplex PCR; TCRdb's version includes in-frame clones alone and lacks a portion of them. This sample has about 120,000 clones, with around 80% found just once. Sequencing used peripheral blood. Receptor source: a woman of 80 years or more with acute or convalescent COVID-19.

This clone ranks as medium-sized. V usage is TRBV5-1 and J usage is TRBJ2-3; TRBD2 agrees at 13 bases. The germline V gene has CDR1 SGHRS and CDR2 YFSETQ. After removal of 3 bases from V and 4 bases from J, the junction contained 5 bases not matched to a gene. This CDR3 is built from 16 residues. The CDR3 reads CASSSTSGGAADTQYF. In DNA form, the CDR3 reads TGCGCCAGCAGCTCTACTAGCGGGGGGGCGGCAGATACGCAGTATTTT. Full variable domain (remainder filled in from reference TRBV5-1 and TRBJ2-3): KAGVTQTPRYLIKTRGQQVTLSCSPISGHRSVSWYQQTPGQGLQFLFEYFSETQRNKGNFPGRFSGRQFSNSRSEMNVSTLELGDSALYLCASSSTSGGAADTQYFGPGTRLTVL.

A single count supports this clone. The chain couples TRBV28 to TRBJ1-2; D gene unclear. V lost 10 bases and J lost 2, with 8 bases in between. CDR3 length equals 11 residues. The germline gives CDR1 MDHEN, CDR2 SYDVKM. The CDR3 DNA follows: TGTGCCACCACCCTAAACTATGGCTACACCTTC. Encoded protein: CATTLNYGYTF.

This clone has only a few counts. J is TRBJ2-2 and V is TRBV5-6; 8 nucleotides agree with TRBD1. The V segment lost 0 bases and the J segment 4 bases; nucleotides outside the gene matches: 5. The germline V gene encodes CDR1 SGHDT and CDR2 YYEEEE. This CDR3 spans 16 amino acids. The CDR3 loop is CASSLVWGQATGELFF. The CDR3 DNA is TGTGCCAGCAGCTTGGTTTGGGGACAGGCCACCGGGGAGCTGTTTTTT.

The chain uses TRBV19 and TRBJ1-2; D call uncertain. With 6 bases removed from V and 1 base from J, the gap between germline ends came to 9 bases. From germline, CDR1 is LNHDA and CDR2 SQIVND (reference sequence). This CDR3 is 13 amino acids long. CDR3 in DNA: TGTGCCAGTAGGGCGGCTAATAACTATGGCTACACCTTC. Translation gives CASRAANNYGYTF.

This chain connects TRBV7-2 to TRBJ2-3, with D perhaps matching TRBD2 (6 bases). From germline, CDR1 is SGHTA and CDR2 FQGNSA. This CDR3 is 15 amino acids long. V shed 4 bases and J shed 3 bases, with 14 bases lying between them. Written as DNA, the CDR3 is TGTGCCAGCAGCTCACCGGGACTGGGGACAGATACGCAGTATTTT. This encodes CASSSPGLGTDTQYF.

The rearrangement links TRBV6-2 or TRBV6-3 to TRBJ1-2, with 10 bases fitting TRBD1. Germline CDR1 MNHEY, CDR2 SVGEGT. Trimming cost V 4 bases and J 5 bases; bases outside gene matches: 4. CDR3 length: 14 residues. The CDR3 region is CASSLPGQGYGYTF. CDR3 bases: TGTGCCAGCAGTTTACCGGGACAGGGGTATGGCTACACCTTC.

V gene TRBV9 combines with J gene TRBJ2-5; 8 positions match TRBD2. Germline loops: CDR1 SGDLS, CDR2 YYNGEE. The CDR3 extends over 15 amino acids. J lost 5 bases, V lost 2 bases, and 8 bases had no gene match. The CDR3 DNA sequence: TGTGCCAGCAGCGTGAGGGGGACTAGGGGTGAGACCCAGTACTTC. Its translation is CASSVRGTRGETQYF. Using reference TRBV9 and TRBJ2-5 for the parts outside the CDR3, the full variable domain is DSGVTQTPKHLITATGQRVTLRCSPRSGDLSVYWYQQSLDQGLQFLIQYYNGEERAKGNILERFSAQQFPDLHSELNLSSLELGDSALYFCASSVRGTRGETQYFGPGTRLLVL.

The chain combines TRBV4-1 with TRBJ2-7; 10 bases align to TRBD1. The V and J ends lost 7 bases and 2 bases, in that order; junction bases with no gene match: 5. Germline loops: CDR1 MGHRA, CDR2 YSYEKL. CDR3 length: 14 amino acids. The CDR3: CASKTGTGAYEQYF. The CDR3 DNA follows: TGCGCCAGCAAGACCGGGACAGGGGCCTACGAGCAGTACTTC.

The table lists this clone with a count of one. CDR3 nucleotide sequence: TGCGCCAGCAGCCAAGATCTGGGACAGGGGGGTAGAGTCAGTGGCTACACCTTC. This codes for CASSQDLGQGGRVSGYTF. The chain couples TRBV4-1 to TRBJ1-2, with TRBD1 matching over 11 bases. CDR1 and CDR2 from the germline V gene are MGHRA and YSYEKL. The CDR3 contains 18 residues. V shed 0 bases and J 7 bases; nucleotides not matched to a gene: 13.

The chain combines TRBV5-1 with TRBJ1-4, with 8 nucleotides matching TRBD1. The CDR3 extends over 14 amino acids. The V gene end was trimmed by 4 bases and the J gene end by 8 bases; junction bases not matched to a gene: 7. Germline CDR1 is SGHRS and CDR2 is YFSETQ. CDR3 bases: TGCGCCAGCAGCCAGACAGGGGAAGGCGAAAAACTGTTTTTT. It is translated as CASSQTGEGEKLFF.

The chain is built from TRBV6-2 or TRBV6-3 and TRBJ2-7; 13 bases agree with TRBD2. CDR3 size: 14 residues. In germline, CDR1 is MNHEY, CDR2 SVGEGT. The trim removed 6 bases at V and 5 bases at J, leaving 4 bases unmatched. CDR3 nucleotide sequence: TGTGCCAGCAGCGGACTAGCGGGAGTGGACGAGCAGTACTTC. Residues: CASSGLAGVDEQYF.

The V and J genes are TRBV10-3 and TRBJ1-2; 7 bases are shared with TRBD1. Looked up from germline, CDR1 is ENHRY and CDR2 is SYGVKD. The CDR3 runs 14 residues. With 4 bases clipped from V and 4 bases from J, the junction kept 6 bases outside the gene matches. CDR3 in amino acids: CAISATTGFYGYTF. CDR3 sequence (DNA): TGTGCCATCAGTGCGACGACAGGGTTCTATGGCTACACCTTC.

This rearrangement joins TRBV29-1 to TRBJ1-1; D gene uncertain. The V end lost 4 bases, the J end lost 4 bases, and 13 bases lay between the germline ends. The CDR3 runs 13 residues. The germline CDR1 and CDR2 sequences are SQVTM and ANQGSEA. CDR3 DNA: TGCAGCGTTGCAGAGAACAGTGCCACTGAAGCTTTCTTT. Translated, it gives CSVAENSATEAFF.

This clone was picked up one time. The chain is built from TRBV2 and TRBJ1-1, with D possibly TRBD1 on 6 matching bases. Germline-derived CDR1 and CDR2 are SNHLY and FYNNEI. V was clipped by 10 bases and J by 3 bases, with 18 bases between them. This CDR3 comprises 14 residues. The DNA for the CDR3 is TGTGCCACCTCCCGGGGGGGCTACGACACTGAAGCTTTCTTT. Protein product: CATSRGGYDTEAFF.

V gene TRBV27 combines with J gene TRBJ1-5, with 10 bases matching TRBD1. Losses at the gene ends were 6 bases for V and 4 bases for J; bases not matched to a gene: 24. The germline V gene has CDR1 MNHEY and CDR2 SMNVEV (reference sequence). This CDR3 is built from 21 residues. CDR3 region: CASSSLFLTGTGALRNQPQHF. The CDR3 region has the DNA TGTGCCAGCAGCTCGCTGTTCCTTACCGGGACAGGGGCCTTGAGGAATCAGCCCCAGCATTTT.

This clone appeared a few times. The CDR3 protein is CSVGGPGNTIYF. Here the CDR3 DNA reads TGCAGCGTAGGGGGTCCTGGAAACACCATATATTTT. The rearrangement uses TRBV29-1 and TRBJ1-3, with D possibly matching TRBD1 (6 bases). The CDR3 loop spans 12 amino acids. Per germline, CDR1 SQVTM and CDR2 ANQGSEA. V was cut by 6 bases and J by 2 bases, with 8 bases left in between.

This clone was counted between two and nine times. This chain connects TRBV12-3 or TRBV12-4 to TRBJ1-2; D remains ambiguous. V lost 6 bases, J lost 0 bases, and 5 bases lay in between. The CDR3 is made up of 12 amino acids. The CDR3 is CASSSSNYGYTF. DNA for the CDR3: TGTGCCAGCAGCAGTTCTAACTATGGCTACACCTTC.

This chain links TRBV6-6 with TRBJ1-4, with D unclear. Trimming stripped 7 bases from V and 5 bases from J, with 17 bases between. The CDR3 length is 15 residues. The germline V gene encodes CDR1 MNHNY and CDR2 SVGAGI (reference sequence). This CDR3 is CASTSGGVENEKLFF. CDR3 nucleotides: TGTGCCAGCACCTCTGGCGGGGTTGAGAATGAAAAACTGTTTTTT.

CDR3 nucleotides: TGTGCCAGCAGCTTAATAGCGGGGGGTAATTACAATGAGCAGTTCTTC. It encodes CASSLIAGGNYNEQFF. The genes are TRBV7-2 and TRBJ2-1; 10 nucleotides line up with TRBD2. Looked up from germline, CDR1 is SGHTA and CDR2 is FQGNSA. With V trimmed by 2 bases and J by 4 bases, 5 bases remained unmatched. The CDR3 sequence is 16 residues long.

The gene calls are TRBV11-2 and TRBJ2-2, with D possibly TRBD2 on 5 matching bases. Germline loops: CDR1 SGHAT, CDR2 FQNNGV. This CDR3 region has 16 residues. V lost 3 bases to trimming and J lost 1 base, with 12 bases between them. CDR3 nucleotides: TGTGCCAGCAGCTTCTTTCTAGCCAAGAACACCGGGGAGCTGTTTTTT. This translates into CASSFFLAKNTGELFF.

Notes on this clone: Other DNA sequences in the sample encode the same CDR3. This chain links TRBV7-6 with TRBJ1-5, with TRBD1 identical over 10 bases. This CDR3 is built from 15 residues. V lost 0 bases and J lost 7; bases outside the gene matches: 3. The germline gives CDR1 SGHVS, CDR2 FNYEAQ. CDR3 in amino acids: CASSLATGGDQPQHF. The CDR3 nucleotides read TGTGCCAGCAGCTTAGCGACAGGGGGCGACCAGCCCCAGCATTTT.

V and J are TRBV9 and TRBJ2-5; TRBD2 matches 10 bases. The junction had 10 bases not matched to a gene; V was cut back by 6 bases and J by 5 bases. There are 15 residues in the CDR3. The V gene's germline CDR1 is SGDLS and CDR2 YYNGEE. CDR3 sequence: CASKKDATSGETQYF. The CDR3 nucleotides are TGTGCCAGCAAAAAAGACGCGACTAGCGGGGAGACCCAGTACTTC.

V gene TRBV30 combines with J gene TRBJ1-3; maybe TRBD1 (5 bases). This CDR3 region has 14 residues. Germline V lookup: CDR1 GTSNPN, CDR2 SVGIG (reference sequence). Trimming cost V 2 bases and J 3 bases, with 11 bases left between them. The CDR3 loop reads CAWSRQNYGNTIYF. In nucleotides, the CDR3 is TGTGCCTGGAGTAGACAGAATTATGGAAACACCATATATTTT.

The chain carries TRBV5-1 and TRBJ2-2, with TRBD2 matching over 9 bases. This CDR3 has 16 residues. Germline values: CDR1 SGHRS, CDR2 YFSETQ. Unmatched junction bases numbered 8, after V lost 4 bases and J lost 4 bases. CDR3 residues: CASSQSSGEVTGELFF. The CDR3 DNA sequence: TGCGCCAGCAGCCAATCTAGCGGGGAGGTCACCGGGGAGCTGTTTTTT.

The chain recombines TRBV6-5 with TRBJ2-7; the D gene is possibly TRBD2 (6 bases). The V gene's germline CDR1 is MNHEY and CDR2 SVGAGI. V was cut by 4 bases and J by 5 bases, with 12 bases left in between. CDR3 length equals 13 residues. CDR3 sequence (DNA): TGTGCCAGCAGTTCAACGGGGGTGAACGAGCAGTACTTC. Translation gives CASSSTGVNEQYF.

The rearrangement links TRBV7-9 to TRBJ1-4; 7 bases agree with TRBD1. In germline, CDR1 is SEHNR, CDR2 FQNEAQ (reference sequence). Losses at the gene ends were 5 bases for V and 15 bases for J; bases not matched to a gene: 6. The CDR3 consists of 11 residues. As DNA, the CDR3 is TGTGCCAGCAGCCCCCTTGGACAGGTGTTTTTT. This gives the protein CASSPLGQVFF.